This T cell receptor (beta chain) was captured by sequencing in a study of blood T cells in healthy people across ages. General study points: The study found TCR beta diversity correlated strongly with naive T cell percentage. When one million T cells were used, diversity estimates were thought to be underestimates. More naive CD4+ cells and higher diversity were found in long-lived than in aged donors.

The length of the CDR3 is 13 residues. With 7 bases removed from V and 6 bases from J, the gap between germline ends came to 16 bases. In germline, CDR1 is LNHNV, CDR2 YYDKDF (reference sequence). Worth noting for this clonotype: What it recognizes is unknown.

Peripheral blood was drawn, roughly 10 milliliters per donor. With a J-beta primer mix and a sample-barcoded 5' primer, a second PCR ran about 7 to 11 cycles. One entry per CDR3 protein results from TCRdb running MiXCR on the 5' RACE reads. This table holds 700,000 to 950,000 distinct CDR3 sequences, 40% to 45% found once. The rearrangement links TRBV15 to TRBJ2-7; D possibly uses TRBD1 or TRBD2 (5 bases each). Sequencing was carried out using blood. The sequence derives from a woman aged 60-75 years in good health. The CDR3 sequence is CATTRGREGEQYF. The CDR3 coding sequence is TGTGCCACCACACGGGGACGCGAAGGCGAGCAGTACTTC.